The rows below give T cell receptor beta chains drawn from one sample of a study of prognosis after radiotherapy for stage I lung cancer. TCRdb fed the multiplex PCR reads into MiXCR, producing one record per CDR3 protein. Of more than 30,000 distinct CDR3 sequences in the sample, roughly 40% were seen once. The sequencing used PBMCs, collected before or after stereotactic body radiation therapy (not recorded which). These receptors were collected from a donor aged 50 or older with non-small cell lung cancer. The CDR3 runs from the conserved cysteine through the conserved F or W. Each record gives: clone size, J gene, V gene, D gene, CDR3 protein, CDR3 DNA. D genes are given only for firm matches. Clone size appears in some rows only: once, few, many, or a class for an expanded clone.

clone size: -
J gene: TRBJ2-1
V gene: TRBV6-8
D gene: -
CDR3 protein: CASIGWDEQFF
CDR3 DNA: TGTGCCAGCATCGGGTGGGATGAGCAGTTCTTC

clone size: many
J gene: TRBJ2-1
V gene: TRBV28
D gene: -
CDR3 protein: CASSSNTGKSGNEQFF
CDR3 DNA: TGTGCCAGCAGCTCCAATACAGGGAAATCAGGCAATGAGCAGTTCTTC

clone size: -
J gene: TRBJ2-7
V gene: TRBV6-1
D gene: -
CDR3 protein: CASKTDISSYEQYF
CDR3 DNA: TGTGCCAGCAAGACGGATATAAGCTCCTACGAGCAGTACTTC

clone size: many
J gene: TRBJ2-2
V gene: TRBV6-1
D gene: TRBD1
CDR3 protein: CASRQYRDRVGELFF
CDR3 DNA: TGTGCCAGCAGACAGTACCGGGACAGGGTCGGGGAGCTGTTTTTT

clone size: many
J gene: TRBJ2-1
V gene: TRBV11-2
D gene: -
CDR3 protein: CASSLGQNNEQFF
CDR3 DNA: TGTGCCAGCAGCTTAGGGCAGAACAATGAGCAGTTCTTC

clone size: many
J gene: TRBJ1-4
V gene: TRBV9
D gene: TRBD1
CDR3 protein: CASSSGDSNEKLFF
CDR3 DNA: TGTGCCAGCAGCTCGGGGGACAGCAATGAAAAACTGTTTTTT

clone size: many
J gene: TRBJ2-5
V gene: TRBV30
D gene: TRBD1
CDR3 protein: CAWSQGVQETQYF
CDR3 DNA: TGTGCCTGGAGTCAGGGGGTCCAAGAGACCCAGTACTTC

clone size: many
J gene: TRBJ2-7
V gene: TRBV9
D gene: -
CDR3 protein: CASGRGGTDSYEQYF
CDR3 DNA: TGTGCCAGCGGGAGGGGGGGGACAGATTCCTACGAGCAGTACTTC

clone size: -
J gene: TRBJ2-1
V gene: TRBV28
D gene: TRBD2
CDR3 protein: CASSVTSGGRYNQQFF
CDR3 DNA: TGTGCCAGCAGTGTGACTAGCGGGGGGCGTTACAATCAGCAGTTCTTC

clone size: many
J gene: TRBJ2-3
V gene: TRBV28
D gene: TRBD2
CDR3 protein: CASSFRGGGQADTQYF
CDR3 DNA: TGTGCCAGCAGTTTCCGGGGGGGGGGGCAGGCAGATACGCAGTATTTT

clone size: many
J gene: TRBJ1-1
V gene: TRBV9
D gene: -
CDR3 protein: CASSSPTGADTEAFF
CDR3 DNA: TGTGCCAGCAGCTCACCGACAGGAGCGGACACTGAAGCTTTCTTT

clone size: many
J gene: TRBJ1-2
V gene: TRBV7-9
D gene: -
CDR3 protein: CASNQQEVDYGYTF
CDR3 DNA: TGTGCCAGCAATCAACAGGAGGTTGACTATGGCTACACCTTC

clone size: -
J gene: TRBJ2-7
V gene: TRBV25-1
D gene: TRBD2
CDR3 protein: CASSEYIRFREGGEQYF
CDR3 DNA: TGTGCCAGCAGTGAATATATTCGGTTTCGGGAGGGAGGAGAGCAGTACTTC

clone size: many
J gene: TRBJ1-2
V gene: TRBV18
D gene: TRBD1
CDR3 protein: CASSPAIAAGGYGYTF
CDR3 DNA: TGTGCCAGCTCACCCGCGATTGCGGCAGGGGGCTATGGCTACACCTTC

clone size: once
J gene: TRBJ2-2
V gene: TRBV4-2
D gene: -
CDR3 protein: CASSKASSTGELFF
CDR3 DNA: TGTGCCAGCAGCAAGGCCAGCAGCACCGGGGAGCTGTTTTTT

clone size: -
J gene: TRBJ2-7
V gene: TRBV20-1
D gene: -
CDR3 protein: CSAITYYEQYF
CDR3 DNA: TGCAGTGCTATAACTTACTACGAGCAGTACTTC

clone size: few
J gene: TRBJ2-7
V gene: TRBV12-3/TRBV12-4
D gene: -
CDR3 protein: CASSSVRDQYF
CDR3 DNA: TGTGCCAGCAGTTCGGTGCGCGATCAGTACTTC

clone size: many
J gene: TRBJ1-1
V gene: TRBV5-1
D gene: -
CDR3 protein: CASSRGRGAVGAFF
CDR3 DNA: TGCGCCAGCAGCAGGGGACGGGGGGCGGTGGGAGCTTTCTTT

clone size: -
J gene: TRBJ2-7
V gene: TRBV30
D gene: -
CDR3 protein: CAWGRTYEQYF
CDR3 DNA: TGTGCCTGGGGGAGGACTTACGAGCAGTACTTC

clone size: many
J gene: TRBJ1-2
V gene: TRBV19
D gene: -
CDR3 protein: CASSIDEGRNYGYTF
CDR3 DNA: TGTGCCAGTAGTATAGATGAGGGACGGAACTATGGCTACACCTTC

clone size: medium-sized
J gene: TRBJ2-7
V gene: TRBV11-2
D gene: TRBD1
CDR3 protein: CASRFRQGYEQYF
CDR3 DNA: TGTGCCAGCAGATTCAGACAGGGCTACGAGCAGTACTTC

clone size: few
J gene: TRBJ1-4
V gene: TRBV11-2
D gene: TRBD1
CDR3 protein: CASSLGYQGVKEKLFF
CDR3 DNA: TGTGCCAGCAGCTTAGGATATCAGGGGGTTAAAGAAAAACTGTTTTTT

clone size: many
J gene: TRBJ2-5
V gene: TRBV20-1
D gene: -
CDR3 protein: CSARAPSSVETQYF
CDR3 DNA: TGCAGTGCTAGAGCCCCCAGCTCAGTAGAGACCCAGTACTTC